This T cell receptor (beta chain) was documented in a study of brain T cells in children with intractable seizures. Specified time point: blood from clinic visit 5 months post-surgery; TSC patient then seizure free. The repertoire was sequenced with immunoSEQ multiplex PCR; TCRdb's copy has only in-frame clones and lacks some. This table has 300,000 to 400,000 clones, 93% appearing once. The CDR3 contains 13 residues. V lost 5 bases and J 3 bases, leaving 11 bases between the germline ends. The germline gives CDR1 LNHDA, CDR2 SQIVND (reference sequence). This clonotype was obtained from a boy younger than two with tuberous sclerosis and intractable seizures. The chain recombines TRBV19 with TRBJ2-7; D might be TRBD2 (5 bases). The source material was peripheral blood, sampled less than 6 months after surgery. In nucleotides, the CDR3 is TGTGCCAGTAGTGTTGGTCGGGACTACGAGCAGTACTTC. The encoded protein is CASSVGRDYEQYF.